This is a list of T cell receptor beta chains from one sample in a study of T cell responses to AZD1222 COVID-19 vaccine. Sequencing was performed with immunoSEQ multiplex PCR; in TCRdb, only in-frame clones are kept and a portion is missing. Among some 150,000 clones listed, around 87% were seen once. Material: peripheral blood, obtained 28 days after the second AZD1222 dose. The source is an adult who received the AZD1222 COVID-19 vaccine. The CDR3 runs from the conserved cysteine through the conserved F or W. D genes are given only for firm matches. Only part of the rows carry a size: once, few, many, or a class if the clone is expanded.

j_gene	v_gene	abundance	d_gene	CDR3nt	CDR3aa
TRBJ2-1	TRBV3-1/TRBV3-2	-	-	TGTGCCAGCAGCCACCCCCGGGGGCAAGGGTACAATGAGCAGTTCTTC	CASSHPRGQGYNEQFF
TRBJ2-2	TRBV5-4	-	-	TGTGCCAGCAGCTTTCGTGGGAACACCGGGGAGCTGTTTTTT	CASSFRGNTGELFF
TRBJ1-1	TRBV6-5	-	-	TGTGCCAGCAGTATGGGAACACTAACTGAAGCTTTCTTT	CASSMGTLTEAFF
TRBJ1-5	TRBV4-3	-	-	TGCGCCAGCAGCCAAGATCTTTCCCAGCCCCAGCATTTT	CASSQDLSQPQHF
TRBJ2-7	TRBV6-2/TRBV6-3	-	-	TGTGCCAGCAGCGGGATTTATCACGAGCAGTACTTC	CASSGIYHEQYF
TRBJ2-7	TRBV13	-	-	TGTGCCAGCAGCCTAGATCGGATACCTTACGAGCAGTACTTC	CASSLDRIPYEQYF
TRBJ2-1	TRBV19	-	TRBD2	TGTGCCAGCTTCGGGACTACCACCAATGAGCAGTTCTTC	CASFGTTTNEQFF
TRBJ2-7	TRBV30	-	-	TGTGCCTGGAGACCAGGGGTCTACGAGCAGTACTTC	CAWRPGVYEQYF
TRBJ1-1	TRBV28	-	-	TGTGCCAGCAGCTTGGCCCGGCAAGCTTTCTTT	CASSLARQAFF
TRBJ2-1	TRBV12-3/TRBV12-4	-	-	TGTGCCAGCAGTGGGGGGGAGCAGTTCTTC	CASSGGEQFF
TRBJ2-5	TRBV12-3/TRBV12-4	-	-	TGTGCCAGCAGTTTAGAGGGGTGGGAGACCCAGTACTTC	CASSLEGWETQYF
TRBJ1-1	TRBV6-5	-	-	TGTGCCAGCAGTTACTATGGGGAGAACACTGAAGCTTTCTTT	CASSYYGENTEAFF
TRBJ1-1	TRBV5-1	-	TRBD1	TGCGCCAGCAGCTCAGAAACGCTGGGACAGAAGAACACTGAAGCTTTCTTT	CASSSETLGQKNTEAFF
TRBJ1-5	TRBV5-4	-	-	TGTGCCAGCAGCTTGTCCCCTGGCAGCGAACAGCCCCAGCATTTT	CASSLSPGSEQPQHF
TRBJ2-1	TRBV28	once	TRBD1	TGTGCCAGCAGTGCGAACAGGGGGTCCTCCTACAATGAGCAGTTCTTC	CASSANRGSSYNEQFF
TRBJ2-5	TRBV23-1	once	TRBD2	TGCGCCAGCAGGCCGACTAGCGAGGCCATAGAGACCCAGTACTTC	CASRPTSEAIETQYF
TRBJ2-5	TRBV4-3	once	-	TGCGCCAGCAGCCAAGAGCTCAGGGATGAGGAGACCCAGTACTTC	CASSQELRDEETQYF
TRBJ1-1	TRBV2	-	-	TGTGCCGGGGTGCGACAGAACACTGAAGCTTTCTTT	CAGVRQNTEAFF